The clone carrying this T cell receptor (beta chain) was seen many times. Antigen: not known. Looked up from germline, CDR1 is SGHVS and CDR2 is FNYEAQ. V lost 3 bases and J lost 0, with 9 bases in between. The CDR3 runs to 15 residues. The data are from a study of T-cell reconstitution after alpha-beta-depleted transplantation in children. Study findings and constraints: It was surviving recipient T cells and thymic progenitors that gave some patients high TCRbeta diversity at day 60. Expanded graft clones, several hundred of them, were reportedly the source of alpha-beta T cells about two months after transplant.

Unique molecular identifiers tagged the TCRbeta library. MiXCR, run by TCRdb on the PCR reads, gives a single entry per CDR3 protein. The sample lists around 300,000 distinct CDR3 sequences, 11% occurring once. The sequencing used peripheral blood, collected 180 days after TCRalphabeta/CD19-depleted stem cell transplant. The clonotype originates from a male patient aged 2-9 years who had a stem cell transplant for chronic granulomatous disease, so the T cells may come from the graft donor. This chain links TRBV7-6 with TRBJ1-3; no reliable D call. DNA for the CDR3: TGTGCCAGCAGCTTTGCTCGGCCCTCTGGAAACACCATATATTTT. It is translated as CASSFARPSGNTIYF.